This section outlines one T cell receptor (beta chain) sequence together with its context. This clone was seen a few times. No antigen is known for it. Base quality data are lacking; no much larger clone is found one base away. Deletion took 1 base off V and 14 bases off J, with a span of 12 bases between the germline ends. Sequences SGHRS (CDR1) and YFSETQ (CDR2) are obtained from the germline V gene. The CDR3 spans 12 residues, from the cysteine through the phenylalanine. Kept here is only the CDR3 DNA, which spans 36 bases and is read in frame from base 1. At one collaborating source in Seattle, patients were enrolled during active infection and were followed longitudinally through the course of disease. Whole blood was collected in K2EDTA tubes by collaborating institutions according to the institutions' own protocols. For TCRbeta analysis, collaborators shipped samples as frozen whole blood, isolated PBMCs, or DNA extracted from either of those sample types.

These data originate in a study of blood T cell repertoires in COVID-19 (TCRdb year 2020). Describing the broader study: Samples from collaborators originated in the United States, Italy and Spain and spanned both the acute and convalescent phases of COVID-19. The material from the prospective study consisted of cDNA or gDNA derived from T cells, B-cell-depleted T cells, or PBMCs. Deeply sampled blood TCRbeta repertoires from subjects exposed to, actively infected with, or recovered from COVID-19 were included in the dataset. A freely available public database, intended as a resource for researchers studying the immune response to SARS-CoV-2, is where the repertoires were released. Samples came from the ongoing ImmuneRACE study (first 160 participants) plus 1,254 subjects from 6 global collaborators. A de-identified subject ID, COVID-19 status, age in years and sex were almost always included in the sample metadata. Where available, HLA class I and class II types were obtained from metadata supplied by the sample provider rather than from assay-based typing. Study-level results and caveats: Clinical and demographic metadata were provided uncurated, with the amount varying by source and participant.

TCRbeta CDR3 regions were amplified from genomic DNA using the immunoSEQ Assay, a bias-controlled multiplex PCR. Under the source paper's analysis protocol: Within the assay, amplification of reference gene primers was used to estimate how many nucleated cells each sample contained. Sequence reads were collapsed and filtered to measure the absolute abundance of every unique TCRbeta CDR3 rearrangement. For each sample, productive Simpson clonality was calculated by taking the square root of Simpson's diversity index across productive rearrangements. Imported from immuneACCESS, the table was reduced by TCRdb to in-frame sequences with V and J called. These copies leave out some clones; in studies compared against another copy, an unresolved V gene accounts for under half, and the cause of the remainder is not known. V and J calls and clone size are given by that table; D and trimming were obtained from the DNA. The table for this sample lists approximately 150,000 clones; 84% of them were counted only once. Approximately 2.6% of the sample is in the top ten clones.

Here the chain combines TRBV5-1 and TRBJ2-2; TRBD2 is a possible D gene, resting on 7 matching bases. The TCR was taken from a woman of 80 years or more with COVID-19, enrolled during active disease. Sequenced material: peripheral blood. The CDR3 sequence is CASSLYPGGLFF. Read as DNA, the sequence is TGCGCCAGCAGCTTGTACCCGGGGGGCCTGTTTTTT.